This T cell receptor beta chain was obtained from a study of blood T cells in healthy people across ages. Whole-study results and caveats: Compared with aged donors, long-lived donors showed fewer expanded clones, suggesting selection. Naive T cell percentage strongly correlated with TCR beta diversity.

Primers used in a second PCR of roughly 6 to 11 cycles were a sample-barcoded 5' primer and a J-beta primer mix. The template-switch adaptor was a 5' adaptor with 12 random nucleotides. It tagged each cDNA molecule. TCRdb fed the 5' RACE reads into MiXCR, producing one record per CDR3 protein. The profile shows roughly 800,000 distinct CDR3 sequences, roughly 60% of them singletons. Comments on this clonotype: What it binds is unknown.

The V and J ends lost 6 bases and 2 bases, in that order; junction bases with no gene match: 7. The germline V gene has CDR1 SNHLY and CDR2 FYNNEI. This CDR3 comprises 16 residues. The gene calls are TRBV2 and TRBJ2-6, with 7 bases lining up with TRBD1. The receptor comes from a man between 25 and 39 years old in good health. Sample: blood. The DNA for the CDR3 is TGTGCCAGCAGGCAAAGAGGGACAGCTGGGGCCAACGTCCTGACTTTC. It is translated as CASRQRGTAGANVLTF.